Following are 18 T cell receptor beta chains from one sample sequenced in a study of cytomegalovirus exposure and HLA in healthy donors. Primers for the PCR totalled 60 Vbeta and 13 Jbeta. Assay: immunoSEQ multiplex PCR; the TCRdb copy retains only in-frame clones and omits some. The profile shows roughly 140,000 clones, roughly 79% of them singletons. The sequencing input was PBMCs. The receptors come from a woman in her thirties or forties in good health and CMV-seropositive.

This clone appeared a single time. The J gene is TRBJ2-1, the V gene TRBV7-9, with 9 bases that match TRBD1. Germline values: CDR1 SEHNR, CDR2 FQNEAQ (reference sequence). The CDR3 covers 16 residues. Trimming cost V 5 bases and J 5 bases; bases outside gene matches: 10. CDR3 bases: TGTGCCAGCAGCCTAAACAGGGGGCCCGTGGACAATGAGCAGTTCTTC. Its protein product is CASSLNRGPVDNEQFF.

The chain carries TRBV6-1 and TRBJ1-2; 9 bases are a match to TRBD1. CDR1 is MNHNS and CDR2 is SASEGT in the germline V gene. The CDR3 is 16 residues long. The V and J ends lost 1 base and 4 bases, in that order; junction bases with no gene match: 7. The CDR3 sequence is CASSEGGGQGIYGYTF. CDR3 DNA sequence: TGTGCCAGCAGTGAAGGGGGAGGACAGGGGATCTATGGCTACACCTTC.

J is TRBJ1-1 and V is TRBV27, with 7 bases aligning to TRBD1. Germline assignment: CDR1 MNHEY and CDR2 SMNVEV (reference sequence). The CDR3 consists of 14 residues. V was pared by 6 bases and J by 4 bases, with 8 bases of the junction left unmatched. The CDR3 DNA reads TGTGCCAGCAGCTCATATGCAGGGGGCACTGAAGCTTTCTTT. It specifies CASSSYAGGTEAFF.

This chain connects TRBV28 to TRBJ2-2; 7 nucleotides match TRBD2. The V and J ends lost 6 bases and 2 bases, in that order; junction bases with no gene match: 9. The CDR3 totals 16 residues. In germline, CDR1 is MDHEN, CDR2 SYDVKM. Here the CDR3 DNA reads TGTGCCAGCAGCGATGGGGGGAGGGGTAACACCGGGGAGCTGTTTTTT. Its translation is CASSDGGRGNTGELFF.

V usage is TRBV5-6 and J usage is TRBJ1-2; perhaps TRBD1 as D (6 bases). Germline V lookup: CDR1 SGHDT, CDR2 YYEEEE. This CDR3 contains 15 residues. V was clipped by 4 bases and J by 4 bases, with 17 bases between them. In DNA, the CDR3 is TGTGCCAGCAGCCCCGGCGGGGGGCTGGGCTATGGCTACACCTTC. It is translated as CASSPGGGLGYGYTF.

The chain uses TRBV6-1 and TRBJ2-1; 13 bases are a match to TRBD2. With V trimmed by 3 bases and J by 9 bases, 5 bases remained unmatched. Germline V lookup: CDR1 MNHNS, CDR2 SASEGT. The CDR3 contains 15 residues. The CDR3 here is CASSEETSGGIEQFF. CDR3 nucleotide sequence: TGTGCCAGCAGTGAGGAGACTAGCGGGGGGATTGAGCAGTTCTTC.

CDR3 DNA sequence: TGTGCCACCAGCAGAGGACAGGGATCTCCTGGAAACACCATATATTTT. Translation: CATSRGQGSPGNTIYF. The V gene is TRBV15, the J gene TRBJ1-3, with 7 bases fitting TRBD1. The CDR3 spans 16 residues. CDR1 is LNHNV and CDR2 is YYDKDF in the germline V gene (reference sequence). With V trimmed by 1 base and J by 2 bases, 5 bases remained unmatched.

The chain combines TRBV28 with TRBJ2-7; possibly TRBD1 for D (6 bases). With 7 bases removed from V and 2 bases from J, the gap between germline ends came to 12 bases. The CDR3 sequence is 13 residues long. The germline gives CDR1 MDHEN, CDR2 SYDVKM. CDR3 region: CASTRQVPYEQYF. Here the CDR3 DNA reads TGTGCCAGCACTAGACAGGTCCCCTACGAGCAGTACTTC.

The J gene is TRBJ1-2, the V gene TRBV20-1; D unresolved. The CDR3 totals 10 residues. CDR1 and CDR2 (germline): DFQATT, SNEGSKA (reference sequence). The V gene lost 6 bases and the J gene lost 4 bases, with 6 bases spanning the gap. CDR3 in DNA: TGCAGTGCCAGGTCCTATGGCTACACCTTC. Translation: CSARSYGYTF.

This clone has only a few counts. The chain has TRBV14 and TRBJ2-5; weak D call: TRBD1 (5 bases). Near its end, the DNA agrees better with TRBJ2-7, so the J call may be wrong. Germline-derived CDR1 and CDR2 are SGHDN and FVKESK. CDR3 size: 16 residues. DNA of the CDR3: TGTGCCAGCAGCCAAGATCTGGCCAGGGCTCACTACGAGCAGTACTTC. Its protein is CASSQDLARAHYEQYF.

This chain connects TRBV7-6 to TRBJ2-7; 10 bases agree with TRBD2. The V segment lost 0 bases and the J segment 7 bases; nucleotides outside the gene matches: 12. The germline V gene encodes CDR1 SGHVS and CDR2 FNYEAQ. This CDR3 region has 17 residues. The CDR3 DNA follows: TGTGCCAGCAGCTTAGCCCCCGTGGCTAGCGGGGGTAAAGAGCAGTACTTC. Translating gives CASSLAPVASGGKEQYF.

The gene calls are TRBV6-1 and TRBJ2-1; tentatively, D is TRBD1 (5 bases). V lost 4 bases, J lost 8 bases, and 15 bases lay in between. Germline V gene data show CDR1 as MNHNS and CDR2 as SASEGT. CDR3 length: 14 residues. Written as DNA, the CDR3 is TGTGCCAGCAGTGGGGGTGTGGGGCCCTATGAGCAGTTCTTC. Translated: CASSGGVGPYEQFF.

A few counts support this clone. This sequence joins TRBV5-6 and TRBJ2-2; 9 nucleotides match TRBD1. With 2 bases clipped from V and 6 bases from J, the junction kept 5 bases outside the gene matches. CDR3 length: 15 amino acids. Germline V gene sequence: CDR1 SGHDT, CDR2 YYEEEE. CDR3 DNA: TGTGCCAGCAGCTTCTGGGACAGGGTCGCCGGGGAGCTGTTTTTT. It codes for CASSFWDRVAGELFF. Variable domain in full (rest from reference TRBV5-6 and TRBJ2-2): DAGVTQSPTHLIKTRGQQVTLRCSPKSGHDTVSWYQQALGQGPQFIFQYYEEEERQRGNFPDRFSGHQFPNYSSELNVNALLLGDSALYLCASSFWDRVAGELFFGEGSRLTVL.

This rearrangement joins TRBV28 to TRBJ2-1; 7 positions agree with TRBD1. The germline gives CDR1 MDHEN, CDR2 SYDVKM. The CDR3 totals 13 residues. V shed 2 bases, J shed 6 bases, and the junction held 1 base outside the gene matches. The CDR3 coding sequence is TGTGCCAGCAGTTTACAGGGGGTCAATGAGCAGTTCTTC. As protein: CASSLQGVNEQFF.

The V and J genes are TRBV4-2 and TRBJ2-7; D is uncertain. Trimming removed 0 bases at V and 3 bases at J, with 9 bases between. Per germline, CDR1 LGHNA and CDR2 YNFKEQ. This CDR3 is built from 14 residues. The CDR3 bases are TGTGCCAGCAGCCAAGATTTTGAGATCTACGAGCAGTACTTC. It is translated as CASSQDFEIYEQYF.

The chain combines TRBV6-5 with TRBJ2-7; 10 bases are a match to TRBD2. This CDR3 is built from 15 residues. Unmatched junction bases numbered 6, after V lost 0 bases and J lost 7 bases. CDR1 and CDR2 from the germline V gene are MNHEY and SVGAGI. The CDR3, as DNA: TGTGCCAGCAGTTACTCTGCAGCGGGGGGGCGGGAGCAGTACTTC. Translating gives CASSYSAAGGREQYF.

The chain uses TRBV2 and TRBJ1-2; 11 bases fit TRBD1. The CDR3 has 15 amino acids. V shed 6 bases and J 3 bases; nucleotides not matched to a gene: 6. The germline V gene encodes CDR1 SNHLY and CDR2 FYNNEI. The CDR3, as DNA: TGTGCCAGCAGGGCCCCGGGACAGGGGGACTATGGCTACACCTTC. It translates to CASRAPGQGDYGYTF.

This sequence joins TRBV7-2 and TRBJ2-3, with D maybe TRBD1 (6 bases). The CDR3 sequence is 14 residues long. Trimming left V 3 bases short and J 1 base short, with 8 bases between. Germline V gene lookup returns CDR1 SGHTA and CDR2 FQGNSA. CDR3 DNA: TGTGCCAGCAGCTTTGCAGGGGGCACAGATACGCAGTATTTT. Encoded protein: CASSFAGGTDTQYF.